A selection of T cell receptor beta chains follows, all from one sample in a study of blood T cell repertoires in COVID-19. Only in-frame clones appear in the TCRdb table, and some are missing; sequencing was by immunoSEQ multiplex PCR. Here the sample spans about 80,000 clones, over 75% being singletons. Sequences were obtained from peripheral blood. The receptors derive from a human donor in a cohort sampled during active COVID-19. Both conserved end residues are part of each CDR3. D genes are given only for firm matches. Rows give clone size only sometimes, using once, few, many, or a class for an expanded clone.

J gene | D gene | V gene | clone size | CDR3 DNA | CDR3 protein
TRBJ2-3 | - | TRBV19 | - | TGTGCCAGTACGGGGGGCAAGTCAGATACGCAGTATTTT | CASTGGKSDTQYF
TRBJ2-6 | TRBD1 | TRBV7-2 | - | TGTGCCAGCAGCCCCCCCGGGACAGGGTCTGGGGCCAACGTCCTGACTTTC | CASSPPGTGSGANVLTF
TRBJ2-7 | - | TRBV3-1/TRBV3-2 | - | TGTGCCAGCAGCCAAGCCGGGGGGCCCTACGAGCAGTACTTC | CASSQAGGPYEQYF
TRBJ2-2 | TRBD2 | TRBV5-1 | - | TGCGCCAGCAGCTTGCGAGGGACTAGCGGGAGCAGGGTCACCGGGGAGCTGTTTTTT | CASSLRGTSGSRVTGELFF
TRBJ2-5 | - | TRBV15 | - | TGTGCCACCAGCAGAGACAGGTCTCGAGAGACCCAGTACTTC | CATSRDRSRETQYF
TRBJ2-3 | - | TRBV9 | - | TGTGCCAGCAGCGTTCTCGGGGGCACAGATACGCAGTATTTT | CASSVLGGTDTQYF
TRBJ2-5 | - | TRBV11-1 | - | TGTGCCAGCAGCCTAGGGCCCGGGGTAGAGACCCAGTACTTC | CASSLGPGVETQYF
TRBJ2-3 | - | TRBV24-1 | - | TGTGCCACCAGTGATCTAAGACAGACAGATACGCAGTATTTT | CATSDLRQTDTQYF
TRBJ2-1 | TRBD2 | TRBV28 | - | TGTGCCAGCAGTTCGGCACTAGCGGCCTCCTACAATGAGCAGTTCTTC | CASSSALAASYNEQFF
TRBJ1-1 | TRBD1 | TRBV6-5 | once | TGTGCCAGCAGTCCACAGGGGGCCAGCACTGAAGCTTTCTTT | CASSPQGASTEAFF
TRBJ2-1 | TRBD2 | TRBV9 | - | TGTGCCAGCAGCGTAGGGTCAGCGGGAGGGCCAGATGAGCAGTTCTTC | CASSVGSAGGPDEQFF
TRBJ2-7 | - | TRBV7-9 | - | TGTGCCAGCAGTGCGCAGGGGTTCGAGCAGTACTTC | CASSAQGFEQYF
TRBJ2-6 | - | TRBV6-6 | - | TGTGCCAGCAGCCCAGCCAACGTCCTGACTTTC | CASSPANVLTF
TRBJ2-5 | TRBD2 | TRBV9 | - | TGTGCCAGCAATAGCGGGACCGAAGAGACCCAGTACTTC | CASNSGTEETQYF
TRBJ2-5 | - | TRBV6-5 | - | TGTGCCAGCAGTTACTCGTCCGGGAGAGAGACCCAGTACTTC | CASSYSSGRETQYF